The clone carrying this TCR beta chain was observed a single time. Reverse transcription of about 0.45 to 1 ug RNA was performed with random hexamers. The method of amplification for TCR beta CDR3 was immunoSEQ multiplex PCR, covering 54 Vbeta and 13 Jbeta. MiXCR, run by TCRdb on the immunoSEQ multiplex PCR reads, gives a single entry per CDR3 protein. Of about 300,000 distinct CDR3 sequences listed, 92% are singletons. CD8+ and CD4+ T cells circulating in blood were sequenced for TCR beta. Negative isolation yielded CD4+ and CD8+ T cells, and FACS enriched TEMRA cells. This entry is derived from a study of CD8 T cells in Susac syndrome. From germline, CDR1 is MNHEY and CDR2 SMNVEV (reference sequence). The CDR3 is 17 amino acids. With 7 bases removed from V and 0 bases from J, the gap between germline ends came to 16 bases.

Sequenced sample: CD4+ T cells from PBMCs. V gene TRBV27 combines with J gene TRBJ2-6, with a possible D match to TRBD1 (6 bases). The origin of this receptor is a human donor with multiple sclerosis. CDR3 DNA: TGTGCCAGCATACGTCGACAGGCGTCCTCTGGGGCCAACGTCCTGACTTTC. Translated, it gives CASIRRQASSGANVLTF. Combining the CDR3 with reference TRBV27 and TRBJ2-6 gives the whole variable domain EAQVTQNPRYLITVTGKKLTVTCSQNMNHEYMSWYRQDPGLGLRQIYYSMNVEVTDKGDVPEGYKVSRKEKRNFPLILESPSPNQTSLYFCASIRRQASSGANVLTFGAGSRLTVL.